This T cell receptor beta chain emerged from a study of T cells after yellow fever vaccination. Looking at the study overall: Researchers used SMART-Seq v4 Ultra Low Input to prepare fractions that had low cell numbers.

The table lists this clonotype with a few counts. The antigen is not known. TCRdb called the 5' RACE reads again in MiXCR, with one record for every CDR3 protein. Here the sample spans approximately 170,000 distinct CDR3 sequences, 9.5% to 11% being singletons. Study-wide results and caveats: After the booster, roughly 96% of CD4 and 75% to 90% of CD8 primary-response clones were re-detected. High-abundance clonotypes from the bulk population could contaminate FACS-sorted repertoires.

The CDR3 is made up of 16 amino acids. V gave up 4 bases and J gave up 7 bases, with 21 bases separating them. Looked up from germline, CDR1 is SGHRS and CDR2 is YFSETQ. Here the sequenced sample was CD8+ T cells sorted from PBMCs, taken 15 days after the yellow fever booster vaccination. The genes are TRBV5-1 and TRBJ2-1; possibly TRBD2 for D (7 bases). This receptor was obtained from a man in his late teens or twenties who received the YFV17D yellow fever vaccine. The CDR3 sequence: CASSPEGGTGQNEQFF. The CDR3 nucleotides read TGCGCCAGCAGCCCCGAGGGGGGGACTGGGCAAAATGAGCAGTTCTTC.